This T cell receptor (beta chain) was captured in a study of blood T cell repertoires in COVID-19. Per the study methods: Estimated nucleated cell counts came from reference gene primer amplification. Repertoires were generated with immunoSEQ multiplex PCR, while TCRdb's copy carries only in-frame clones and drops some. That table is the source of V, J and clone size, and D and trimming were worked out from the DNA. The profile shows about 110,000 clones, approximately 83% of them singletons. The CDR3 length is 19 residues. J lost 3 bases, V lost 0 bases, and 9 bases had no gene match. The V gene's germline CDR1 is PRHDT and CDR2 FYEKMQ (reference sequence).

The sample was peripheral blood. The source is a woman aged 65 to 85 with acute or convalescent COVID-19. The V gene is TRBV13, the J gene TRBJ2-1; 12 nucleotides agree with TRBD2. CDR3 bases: TGTGCCAGCAGCTTAGGCGGAGGACTAGCGGGACAATTCTACAATGAGCAGTTCTTC. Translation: CASSLGGGLAGQFYNEQFF. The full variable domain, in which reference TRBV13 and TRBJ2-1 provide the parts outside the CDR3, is AAGVIQSPRHLIKEKRETATLKCYPIPRHDTVYWYQQGPGQDPQFLISFYEKMQSDKGSIPDRFSAQQFSDYHSELNMSSLELGDSALYFCASSLGGGLAGQFYNEQFFGPGTRLTVL.